A selection of T cell receptor beta chains follows, all from one sample in a study of blood T cells in healthy people across ages. TCRdb fed the 5' RACE reads into MiXCR, producing one record per CDR3 protein. The repertoire holds approximately 1.5 million distinct CDR3 sequences, with roughly 43% as singletons. The specimen was blood. These receptors all come from a woman aged 18-29 years in good health. CDR3s include the opening cysteine and the closing phenylalanine or tryptophan. The D gene is left open where the match is weak. Clone size, where shown, is once, few, many, or a class for clones that have expanded.

TRBD1	TRBJ2-7	once	TRBV28	TGTGCCAGCAGGGCATGGGACAGGGGACGGCAGTACTTC	CASRAWDRGRQYF
NA	TRBJ2-7	few	TRBV7-2	TGTGCCAGCAGCTCTAGATGGGTTGAGCCCTACGAGCAGTACTTC	CASSSRWVEPYEQYF
NA	TRBJ1-1	NA	TRBV11-2	TGTGCTAGCAGCACGGAAGTGTCGGACACTGAAGCTTTCTTT	CASSTEVSDTEAFF
NA	TRBJ2-2	NA	TRBV2	TGTGCCAGTGGGGGGGGGACAGCGAACACCGGGGAGCTGTTTTTT	CASGGGTANTGELFF
TRBD2	TRBJ2-7	few	TRBV5-1	TGCGCCAGCAGCTTGGCAATCACACTAGCGGACTACAATGAGCAGTACTTC	CASSLAITLADYNEQYF
NA	TRBJ1-6	NA	TRBV20-1	TGCAGTGCTAGCCGTGGCATCACAAATTCACCCCTCCACTTT	CSASRGITNSPLHF
NA	TRBJ1-6	few	TRBV19	TGTGCCAGTCGTTTCGGGGGCAGTAATTCACCCCTCCACTTT	CASRFGGSNSPLHF
TRBD2	TRBJ2-7	NA	TRBV12-3/TRBV12-4	TGTGCCAGCAGTTCCACGGGACTAGCCAGCGAGCAGTACTTC	CASSSTGLASEQYF
NA	TRBJ1-5	many	TRBV12-3/TRBV12-4	TGTGCCAGCAGTGTAAGGCTCAATCAGCCCCAGCATTTT	CASSVRLNQPQHF
TRBD1	TRBJ2-3	NA	TRBV5-1	TGCGCCAGCAGCTTGCTTGGGACAGGGGGAAGGACAGATACGCAGTATTTT	CASSLLGTGGRTDTQYF
TRBD1	TRBJ2-5	few	TRBV5-1	TGCGCCAGGAAACCGGGACAGATACGCAAGCAGTACTTC	CARKPGQIRKQYF
TRBD1	TRBJ1-1	few	TRBV28	TGTGCCAGCAGTTTAGGGGGAGGACAGGGCCTCATGAACACTGAAGCTTTCTTT	CASSLGGGQGLMNTEAFF
NA	TRBJ2-3	NA	TRBV12-3/TRBV12-4	TGTGCCAGCAGTTTCCCGACGCCCCCAGATACGCGGTATTTT	CASSFPTPPDTRYF
TRBD2	TRBJ2-5	NA	TRBV6-2/TRBV6-3	TGTGCCAGCAGTTCATACCCCGGGACTAGCGGGAGGGACAATGAGCAGTACTTC	CASSSYPGTSGRDNEQYF
NA	TRBJ2-2	NA	TRBV29-1	TGCAGCGTCGTCACTCTGGAGACGCACACCGGGGAGCTGTTTTTT	CSVVTLETHTGELFF
NA	TRBJ1-1	few	TRBV30	TGTGCCTGGAGTCCTACACAGGGCAACACTGAAGCTTTCTTT	CAWSPTQGNTEAFF
TRBD2	TRBJ2-1	NA	TRBV20-1	TGCAGTGCAGCCGATCCCCTAGCGGGGGGGCCTGAGCAGTTCTTC	CSAADPLAGGPEQFF
NA	TRBJ2-2	NA	TRBV2	TGTGCCAGCAGTGACACCGCCCGACGGGGAAACACCGGGGAGCTGTTTTTT	CASSDTARRGNTGELFF
NA	TRBJ2-3	once	TRBV9	TGTGCCAGCAGCGTAGTTGGAGGAGGGTACACAGATACGCAGTATTTT	CASSVVGGGYTDTQYF
NA	TRBJ1-1	once	TRBV7-9	TGTGCCAGCAGCCCGATAGCGGAACACACTGAAGCTTTCTTT	CASSPIAEHTEAFF
NA	TRBJ2-7	NA	TRBV20-1	TGCAGTGCGTTAACCGAGACAGGTTCATACGAGCAGTACTTC	CSALTETGSYEQYF
TRBD2	TRBJ2-3	NA	TRBV18	TGTGCCAGCTCACCACCAGCACTAGCGACTAGCACAGATACGCAGTATTTT	CASSPPALATSTDTQYF
TRBD1	TRBJ2-7	NA	TRBV5-1	TGCGCCAGCAGCTTGGCCGGGGACAGGGACCTCTCCGAGCAGTACTTC	CASSLAGDRDLSEQYF
NA	TRBJ2-7	NA	TRBV29-1	TGCAGCATTGCCGGGACGATAACCTACGAGCGGTACTTC	CSIAGTITYERYF
NA	TRBJ2-5	NA	TRBV27	TGTGCCAGCAAACCTCAAGCCGTGCAACAAGAGACCCAGTACTTC	CASKPQAVQQETQYF
NA	TRBJ1-2	many	TRBV4-3	TGCGCCAGCAGCCAAGGATATCCAGTTAACTATGGCTACACCTTC	CASSQGYPVNYGYTF
TRBD1	TRBJ2-3	NA	TRBV5-1	TGCGCCAGCAGCTTGAGACCAGGGGGCAGGACAGATACGCAGTATTTT	CASSLRPGGRTDTQYF
NA	TRBJ2-7	NA	TRBV4-2	TGTGCCAGCAGCCAAGATTGGAGCGCCCGCTCCTACGAGCAGTACTTC	CASSQDWSARSYEQYF
TRBD2	TRBJ2-3	NA	TRBV20-1	TGCAGTGCTTCCGACCCTAGCGGGGGGGGTACAGATACGCAGTATTTT	CSASDPSGGGTDTQYF
NA	TRBJ2-7	NA	TRBV10-2	TGCGCCAGCGGCCGGCGACAGGTCTACGAGCAGTACTTC	CASGRRQVYEQYF
TRBD1	TRBJ1-2	few	TRBV6-5	TGTGCCAGCAGTCCTTCCAACAGGGGTAACTATGGCTACACCTTC	CASSPSNRGNYGYTF
NA	TRBJ2-7	NA	TRBV10-3	TGTGCCATCAGTGAGTCCTCAGGGCAAATCTACGAGCAGTACTTC	CAISESSGQIYEQYF
NA	TRBJ1-5	NA	TRBV27	TGTGCCAGCAGTTTAATCCCCATAGGGAATCAGCCCCAGCATTTT	CASSLIPIGNQPQHF
NA	TRBJ1-2	NA	TRBV7-9	TGTGCCAGCAGAACCAGGGTTCTTGGTGGCTACACCTTC	CASRTRVLGGYTF
NA	TRBJ2-3	NA	TRBV24-1	TGTGCCACCAGTGATGGTGGGCGAGTCACAGATACGCAGTATTTT	CATSDGGRVTDTQYF
NA	TRBJ1-4	NA	TRBV9	TGTGCCAGCAGCGACAGGTCAACTAATGAAAAACTGTTTTTT	CASSDRSTNEKLFF
NA	TRBJ1-2	NA	TRBV7-2	TGTGCCAGCAGCCTTAGAGCAGCGGAGCATGGCTACACCTTC	CASSLRAAEHGYTF
NA	TRBJ1-5	NA	TRBV15	TGTGCCACCAGAAGAGGGCAGTATAGCAATCAGCCCCAGCATTTT	CATRRGQYSNQPQHF
NA	TRBJ1-1	NA	TRBV20-1	TGCAGTGCTAGAGGCGGAGAGTTGGACACTGAAGCTTTCTTT	CSARGGELDTEAFF
TRBD1	TRBJ1-2	NA	TRBV9	TGTGCCAGCAGCCCGCAGGGACAGCTCAACTATGGCTACACCTTC	CASSPQGQLNYGYTF
TRBD2	TRBJ2-1	NA	TRBV9	TGTGCCAGCAGCACCACTAGCGCTACCTACAATGAGCAGTTCTTC	CASSTTSATYNEQFF
NA	TRBJ2-1	NA	TRBV6-2/TRBV6-3	TGTGCCAGCAGTTACCTAGGGGCGGGTACTTACAATGAGCAGTTCTTC	CASSYLGAGTYNEQFF
TRBD2	TRBJ2-1	few	TRBV7-7	TGTGCCAGCAGCTCCCCTATTCAGCGGGAGACCGATGAGCAGTTCTTC	CASSSPIQRETDEQFF
TRBD2	TRBJ2-7	few	TRBV20-1	TGCAGTGCCACCACTCGGACTAGCGGGATGAACGAGCAGTACTTC	CSATTRTSGMNEQYF
NA	TRBJ2-4	NA	TRBV27	TGTGCCAGCAGTTCCCGAGAGGTCAATGGGCAGTACTTC	CASSSREVNGQYF
NA	TRBJ2-3	NA	TRBV4-1	TGCGCCAGCAGCCAAGGGGTCGGCACAGATACGCAGTATTTT	CASSQGVGTDTQYF
NA	TRBJ1-5	many	TRBV20-1	TGCAGTGCTAGAGATCGGAGGGGCAATCAGCCCCAGCATTTT	CSARDRRGNQPQHF
NA	TRBJ2-5	NA	TRBV10-3	TGTGCCACCCGTCCACAGGGTCTCCAAGAGACCCAGTACTTC	CATRPQGLQETQYF
NA	TRBJ1-2	NA	TRBV7-9	TGTGCCAGCAGCTCAGAGGGGAGACAGTACTTCGGTGGCTACACCTTC	CASSSEGRQYFGGYTF
NA	TRBJ1-2	NA	TRBV7-9	TGTGCCAGCAGCTTAGAGGGCAGCTTTAACTATGGCTACACCTTC	CASSLEGSFNYGYTF
TRBD2	TRBJ2-1	NA	TRBV25-1	TGTGCCACTACACTAGCGGGCTCCTACAATGAGCAGTTCTTC	CATTLAGSYNEQFF
TRBD1	TRBJ1-1	few	TRBV5-1	TGCGCCAGCGGGGACAGGGTTGGCACTGAAGCTTTCTTT	CASGDRVGTEAFF
NA	TRBJ2-7	NA	TRBV28	TGTGCCAGCAGTTTTCTGGACTACGTCTACGAGCAGTACTTC	CASSFLDYVYEQYF
NA	TRBJ1-1	few	TRBV12-3/TRBV12-4	TGTGCCAGCAGTTTGCGGGGGGAGGGCCCAGCGACTGAAGCTTTCTTT	CASSLRGEGPATEAFF
TRBD2	TRBJ2-3	NA	TRBV9	TGTGCCAGCAGCCGTAGTCTTATTAGCGGGGCCACAGATACGCAGTATTTT	CASSRSLISGATDTQYF